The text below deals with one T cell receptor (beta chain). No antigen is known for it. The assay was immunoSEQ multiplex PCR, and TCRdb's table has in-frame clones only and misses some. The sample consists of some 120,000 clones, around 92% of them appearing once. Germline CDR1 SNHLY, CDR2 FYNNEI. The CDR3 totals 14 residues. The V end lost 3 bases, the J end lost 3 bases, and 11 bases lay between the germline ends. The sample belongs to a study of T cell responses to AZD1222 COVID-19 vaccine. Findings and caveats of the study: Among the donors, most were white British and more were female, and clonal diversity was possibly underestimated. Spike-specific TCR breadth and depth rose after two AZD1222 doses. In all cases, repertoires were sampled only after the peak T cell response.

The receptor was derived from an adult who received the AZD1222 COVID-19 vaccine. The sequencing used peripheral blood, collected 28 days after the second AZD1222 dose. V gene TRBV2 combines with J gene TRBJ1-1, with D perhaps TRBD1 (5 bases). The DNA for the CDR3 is TGTGCCAGCAGTGACATGGACAATGACACTGAAGCTTTCTTT. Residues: CASSDMDNDTEAFF.